This entry is about one TCR beta chain. Per the authors' pipeline: Reference gene primer amplification in the assay estimated nucleated cell counts. Method: immunoSEQ multiplex PCR; TCRdb's copy keeps in-frame clones and lacks some. Clone size and V and J calls were adopted from that table, with D and trimming inferred from the DNA. The sample shows 150,000 to 160,000 clones, around 79% of them seen only once. This specimen comes from a study of blood T cell repertoires in COVID-19. Overall study context: Acute-phase and convalescent COVID-19 samples originated in the United States, Italy and Spain.

Germline assignment: CDR1 SGHRS and CDR2 YFSETQ. The CDR3 runs to 14 residues. Between the trimmed V and J ends, which lost 2 bases and 5 bases, there was a span of 13 bases. Sequences were obtained from peripheral blood. J is TRBJ1-1 and V is TRBV5-1, with D possibly being TRBD1 (6 bases). The sequence derives from an elderly man with acute or convalescent COVID-19. CDR3 in amino acids: CASSLQGMGTEAFF. The CDR3 coding sequence is TGCGCCAGCAGCTTACAGGGAATGGGGACTGAAGCTTTCTTT.